The TCR beta chain under discussion was sequenced for a study of cytomegalovirus exposure and HLA in healthy donors (dated by TCRdb to about 2017). Regarding the study in general: The roughly 700 repertoires of the first cohort and the 110 or so validation repertoires were produced on the same platform, according to a later analysis. The study was designed to test whether signatures of past pathogen exposure could be identified by cataloging public T cell receptors. Along with the roughly 670-subject first cohort, a separate validation cohort of about 110 different subjects was used. The study combined high-throughput TCR immunosequencing, statistical association of individual TCRs with disease status, and machine learning to predict cytomegalovirus infection status. The paper's findings and limits, for the study overall: According to the authors, the approach could potentially be generalized to other disease states and immunological phenotypes. The validation cohort had no HLA typing available for a later analysis, so co-occurrence within that cohort was assessed over all 120 or so repertoires. The study listed 164 TCR beta chains as associated with cytomegalovirus. A few of the identified cytomegalovirus-associated TCR beta chains were confirmed in vitro to be specific for cytomegalovirus antigens. Of the cluster scores, about 94% were above 0 in a later analysis, which found that TCRs clustered in the first cohort also tended to co-occur in the 95 to 150 validation repertoires. Most TCR sequences were seen in very few donors, while some public TCRs were found in many individuals. In both the original and validation cohorts, the classifier was reported to diagnose cytomegalovirus status with high specificity and sensitivity.

Separate from the approximately 700-subject first cohort, the validation cohort of 120 subjects was the group to which the donors belonged. The library was prepared using the immunoSEQ multiplex PCR assay. As for the authors' bioinformatics: To diagnose cytomegalovirus status from the catalog of TCR beta chain sequences, a statistical classification framework was built. Held by TCRdb, this immuneACCESS table contains in-frame sequences only and omits some clones. Under half of the omission traces to an unresolved V gene where checked; the cause of the rest is unknown. The D gene and trimming were derived from the DNA, and the V and J assignments and clone size from that table. In all, the sample holds about 140,000 clones, and roughly 86% of those were seen once. The ten largest clonotypes hold over 1.3% of the sample. As to this clone: Its recognized antigen is unknown. Qualities for individual bases were not recorded, and no much larger clone is one base off.

This clonotype was sampled from a woman under 40 in good health and CMV-seronegative. The sequencing sample was made of PBMCs.

The nucleotide sequence is given as TGTGCCAGTAGTCCCCGGACTAGCGGATACTCCTACGAGCAGTACTTC. This sequence encodes CASSPRTSGYSYEQYF. The rearrangement combines TRBV19 with TRBJ2-7; 10 bases in the junction line up with TRBD2. V is pruned by 5 bases and J by 0 bases, leaving 7 bases of the junction without a gene match. Counted from cysteine to phenylalanine, this CDR3 has 16 amino acids. Only CDR3 DNA is held: 48 bases, read in frame from base 1. CDR1 and CDR2, looked up from the germline V gene (reference sequence), are LNHDA and SQIVND.